The present entry profiles one T cell receptor beta chain with its context. Its target is unknown. The study sampled nominally healthy donors, though unrecorded immune exposures were likely. 60 Vbeta and 13 Jbeta primers were used in PCR. In the original processing: The count from a later analysis was some 80 million unique TCR beta chains, some 10 million of them shared. TCRdb keeps only in-frame clones here, not all; method: immunoSEQ multiplex PCR. V and J calls and clone size come straight from that table; D and trimming were deduced from the DNA. The data contain 150,000 to 200,000 clones, around three quarters of them singletons. The sample originates from a study of cytomegalovirus exposure and HLA in healthy donors. General observations from the study: Altogether, some 170 TCR beta chains were recorded as cytomegalovirus-associated.

The sample comprised PBMCs. This sequence was found in a woman in her forties or fifties in good health and CMV-seronegative.

CDR3: CSANGEEGYGYTF. In nucleotides, the CDR3 is TGCAGCGCAAATGGGGAGGAAGGGTATGGCTACACCTTC. This chain uses TRBV29-1 with TRBJ1-2, with D unresolved. CDR3 length: 13 residues. V lost 7 bases to trimming and J lost 5 bases, with 17 bases between them. Germline-derived CDR1 and CDR2 are SQVTM and ANQGSEA.